These 29 T cell receptor beta chains were sequenced from one sample in a study of blood T cell repertoires in COVID-19. Generated by immunoSEQ multiplex PCR, the TCRdb table keeps only in-frame clones and is missing some. The data hold tens of thousands of clones, with roughly 87% observed a single time. Sequencing was performed on peripheral blood. These TCRs come from a human donor in a cohort sampled during active COVID-19.

The chain couples TRBV20-1 to TRBJ2-7; 7 nucleotides line up with TRBD1. V was pared by 4 bases and J by 3 bases, with 6 bases of the junction left unmatched. In germline, CDR1 is DFQATT, CDR2 SNEGSKA (reference sequence). The CDR3 loop spans 13 amino acids. Written as DNA, the CDR3 is TGCAGTGCTATTGAGGGGGCAATCTACGAGCAGTACTTC. Translated: CSAIEGAIYEQYF.

The CDR3 region is CASSQGENQPQHF. CDR3 sequence (DNA): TGTGCCAGCAGTCAGGGGGAGAATCAGCCCCAGCATTTT. The chain recombines TRBV2 with TRBJ1-5; TRBD1 matches at 7 bases. Germline assignment: CDR1 SNHLY and CDR2 FYNNEI. V dropped 5 bases and J dropped 4; count of bases not matched to a gene: 2. This CDR3 contains 13 residues.

This sequence joins TRBV4-1 and TRBJ2-1, with 13 nucleotides matching TRBD2. V lost 3 bases, J lost 14 bases, and 7 bases stayed unmatched. From germline, CDR1 is MGHRA and CDR2 YSYEKL. The CDR3 consists of 14 residues. Written as DNA, the CDR3 is TGCGCCAGCAGCCAGCCTCGGACTAGCGGGAGCGAGTTCTTC. Encoded protein: CASSQPRTSGSEFF.

This clone was detected only once. The rearrangement links TRBV30 to TRBJ1-5; tentative D call: TRBD1 (5 bases). Germline CDR1 and CDR2: GTSNPN and SVGIG (reference sequence). CDR3 length: 16 residues. The V end was cut by 5 bases, the J end by 1 base, with 18 bases between. CDR3 bases: TGTGCCTGGGCGCGGAGAGGACACCTCAGCAATCAGCCCCAGCATTTT. Amino acids: CAWARRGHLSNQPQHF.

CDR3 sequence reads: CASSLVVGSQQDYEQYF. The CDR3 region has the DNA TGTGCCAGCAGCTTAGTGGTCGGCTCACAGCAGGACTACGAGCAGTACTTC. The chain uses TRBV7-9 and TRBJ2-7; D remains unclear. There are 17 residues in the CDR3. Per the germline V gene, CDR1 is SEHNR and CDR2 is FQNEAQ (reference sequence). Trimming left V 1 base short and J 3 bases short, with 19 bases between.

The chain carries TRBV5-1 and TRBJ2-7, with D possibly matching TRBD2 (6 bases). The length of the CDR3 is 14 residues. Between the trimmed V and J ends, which lost 0 bases and 3 bases, there was a span of 10 bases. Germline CDR1 SGHRS, CDR2 YFSETQ. This CDR3 reads CASSLGASVYEQYF. The CDR3 nucleotides are TGCGCCAGCAGCTTGGGTGCTAGCGTCTACGAGCAGTACTTC.

This rearrangement joins TRBV5-6 to TRBJ1-5; possible D gene TRBD1, 5 bases. CDR1 is SGHDT and CDR2 is YYEEEE in the germline V gene. CDR3 length: 14 amino acids. Trimming removed 4 bases from V and 3 bases from J, with 11 bases in between. Here the CDR3 DNA reads TGTGCCAGCAGCCGACGGACACTCAATCAGCCCCAGCATTTT. Translation: CASSRRTLNQPQHF.

This chain joins TRBV10-3 and TRBJ2-2; D may be TRBD1 (6 bases). The V gene's germline CDR1 is ENHRY and CDR2 SYGVKD. Between the trimmed V and J ends, which lost 2 bases and 4 bases, there was a span of 11 bases. The CDR3 is 15 amino acids. CDR3 sequence: CAISETGQTTGELFF. The CDR3 DNA is TGTGCCATCAGTGAGACTGGACAGACCACCGGGGAGCTGTTTTTT.

V and J are TRBV28 and TRBJ1-1; the D is unclear. This CDR3 has 13 residues. Germline CDR1 reads MDHEN; CDR2 reads SYDVKM. The V and J ends lost 4 bases and 0 bases respectively, with 6 bases between them. This chain's CDR3 is CASSWALNTEAFF. The CDR3 nucleotides read TGTGCCAGCAGTTGGGCCCTGAACACTGAAGCTTTCTTT.

The chain couples TRBV5-4 to TRBJ2-2; 10 nucleotides align to TRBD2. CDR1 and CDR2 (germline): SGHNT, YYREEE (reference sequence). V shed 3 bases and J 5 bases; nucleotides not matched to a gene: 7. The CDR3 extends over 16 amino acids. CDR3: CASSSLPSGSTGELFF. Here the CDR3 DNA reads TGTGCCAGCAGCTCTCTACCTAGCGGGAGTACCGGGGAGCTGTTTTTT.

The V and J genes are TRBV30 and TRBJ2-5; no clear D gene. V lost 5 bases and J lost 5, with 12 bases in between. The germline gives CDR1 GTSNPN, CDR2 SVGIG (reference sequence). This CDR3 spans 12 amino acids. CDR3 nucleotides: TGTGCCTGGGACCATACCGGGGAGACCCAGTACTTC. Translation gives CAWDHTGETQYF.

V usage is TRBV20-1 and J usage is TRBJ1-5; a possible D gene is TRBD1 (5 bases). V was pared by 3 bases and J by 2 bases, with 8 bases between. CDR3 length: 13 amino acids. Germline V gene lookup returns CDR1 DFQATT and CDR2 SNEGSKA (reference sequence). CDR3 residues: CSASRGGNQPQHF. In DNA, the CDR3 is TGCAGTGCTAGTAGGGGTGGCAATCAGCCCCAGCATTTT.

The chain has TRBV18 and TRBJ2-5; D uncertain. The CDR3 covers 13 residues. Trimming pared 2 bases from V and 1 base from J, leaving 5 bases between. The V gene's germline CDR1 is KGHSH and CDR2 LQKENI. This CDR3 reads CASSPSSQETQYF. As DNA, the CDR3 is TGTGCCAGCTCACCATCCAGCCAAGAGACCCAGTACTTC. Supplemented by reference TRBV18 and TRBJ2-5, the full variable domain reads NAGVMQNPRHLVRRRGQEARLRCSPMKGHSHVYWYRQLPEEGLKFMVYLQKENIIDESGMPKERFSAEFPKEGPSILRIQQVVRGDSAAYFCASSPSSQETQYFGPGTRLLVL.

The rearrangement links TRBV7-6 to TRBJ1-6; possible D gene TRBD1, 5 bases. Looked up from germline, CDR1 is SGHVS and CDR2 is FNYEAQ. Trimming took off 1 base at V and 9 bases at J, with 16 bases between the two ends. There are 16 residues in the CDR3. This CDR3 is CASSLDRGARGSPLHF. The CDR3 DNA follows: TGTGCCAGCAGCTTAGACCGCGGAGCAAGGGGTTCACCCCTCCACTTT.

The rearrangement joins TRBV2 to TRBJ1-3; TRBD1 aligns across 11 bases. Trimming removed 4 bases from V and 4 bases from J; junction bases left unmatched: 3. Germline V CDR1 and CDR2: SNHLY, FYNNEI. This CDR3 has 15 residues. For the CDR3, the DNA is TGTGCCAGCAGTGTGGACAGGGGGCTCGGAAACACCATATATTTT. It codes for CASSVDRGLGNTIYF. Looking up the rest from reference TRBV2 and TRBJ1-3 gives the full variable domain: EPEVTQTPSHQVTQMGQEVILRCVPISNHLYFYWYRQILGQKVEFLVSFYNNEISEKSEIFDDQFSVERPDGSNFTLKIRSTKLEDSAMYFCASSVDRGLGNTIYFGEGSWLTVV.

The chain uses TRBV28 and TRBJ2-7; a weak D match, TRBD2 (6 bases). This CDR3 is 12 amino acids long. V shed 8 bases and J shed 2 bases, with 10 bases lying between them. Germline lookup yields CDR1 MDHEN and CDR2 SYDVKM. The CDR3 nucleotides read TGTGCCAGCCTACGGGGGACCTACGAGCAGTACTTC. The encoded protein is CASLRGTYEQYF.

V and J are TRBV7-8 and TRBJ2-1; 9 nucleotides align to TRBD2. V was pared by 3 bases and J by 7 bases, with 10 bases of the junction left unmatched. Germline V gene lookup returns CDR1 SGHVS and CDR2 FQNEAQ. There are 16 residues in the CDR3. The CDR3 here is CASSFLGREGRNEQFF. Written as DNA, the CDR3 is TGTGCCAGCAGCTTCCTCGGGCGGGAGGGCCGGAATGAGCAGTTCTTC.

The V and J genes are TRBV6-1 and TRBJ2-5, with TRBD1 identical over 11 bases. The J segment lost 4 bases and the V segment lost 3 bases, leaving 4 bases of the junction unmatched. The V gene's germline CDR1 is MNHNS and CDR2 SASEGT. CDR3 length equals 15 residues. CDR3 nucleotides: TGTGCCAGCAGTGAGGACAGGGGGCTCCGAGAGACCCAGTACTTC. Protein product: CASSEDRGLRETQYF.

CDR3 in amino acids: CASSSSGEQYF. CDR3 in DNA: TGTGCCAGCAGTTCGTCGGGCGAGCAGTACTTC. V and J are TRBV27 and TRBJ2-7; the D is unclear. Germline CDR1 and CDR2: MNHEY and SMNVEV (reference sequence). V shed 4 bases and J shed 6 bases, with 7 bases lying between them. CDR3 length: 11 amino acids.

The sample holds one count of this clone. The rearrangement uses TRBV19 and TRBJ2-7; 9 bases line up with TRBD1. CDR1 and CDR2 (germline): LNHDA, SQIVND (reference sequence). The length of the CDR3 is 14 residues. The junction had 10 bases not matched to a gene; V was cut back by 10 bases and J by 3 bases. The CDR3 coding sequence is TGTGCCACTCGACCGGGACAGGGTAACTACGAGCAGTACTTC. Its translation: CATRPGQGNYEQYF. Variable domain in full (rest from reference TRBV19 and TRBJ2-7): DGGITQSPKYLFRKEGQNVTLSCEQNLNHDAMYWYRQDPGQGLRLIYYSQIVNDFQKGDIAEGYSVSREKKESFPLTVTSAQKNPTAFYLCATRPGQGNYEQYFGPGTRLTVT.

This chain uses TRBV7-9 with TRBJ1-1; D uncertain. This CDR3 has 12 residues. V lost 7 bases and J lost 1, with 7 bases in between. Germline CDR1 is SEHNR and CDR2 is FQNEAQ (reference sequence). The CDR3 sequence is CASKQPNTEAFF. CDR3 in DNA: TGTGCCAGCAAACAGCCGAACACTGAAGCTTTCTTT.

The chain employs TRBV28 and TRBJ2-7; 7 bases map to TRBD1. CDR1 MDHEN and CDR2 SYDVKM come from the germline V gene. Trimming took 4 bases from V and 3 from J; bases not matched to a gene: 6. The CDR3 loop spans 14 amino acids. The CDR3 bases are TGTGCCAGCAGTTCGGGACAGTGGATCTACGAGCAGTACTTC. It is translated as CASSSGQWIYEQYF.

The chain combines TRBV9 with TRBJ2-4; 13 bases line up with TRBD2. CDR1 and CDR2 from the germline V gene are SGDLS and YYNGEE. V lost 3 bases, J lost 8 bases, and 2 bases stayed unmatched. This CDR3 is built from 14 residues. The CDR3: CASSGGLAGDIQYF. The CDR3 coding sequence is TGTGCCAGCAGCGGTGGACTAGCGGGAGACATTCAGTACTTC. Supplemented by reference TRBV9 and TRBJ2-4, the full variable domain reads DSGVTQTPKHLITATGQRVTLRCSPRSGDLSVYWYQQSLDQGLQFLIQYYNGEERAKGNILERFSAQQFPDLHSELNLSSLELGDSALYFCASSGGLAGDIQYFGAGTRLSVL.

This chain uses TRBV7-6 with TRBJ2-7, with 9 bases aligning to TRBD2. J lost 5 bases, V lost 1 base, and 6 bases had no gene match. Germline values: CDR1 SGHVS, CDR2 FNYEAQ. This CDR3 comprises 15 residues. The DNA for the CDR3 is TGTGCCAGCAGCTTAGTAGGAGGACTAGCGAACGAGCAGTACTTC. It yields the protein CASSLVGGLANEQYF.

This chain uses TRBV5-1 with TRBJ2-2; a weak D match, TRBD1 (6 bases). Trimming cost V 0 bases and J 5 bases, with 14 bases left between them. The germline V gene has CDR1 SGHRS and CDR2 YFSETQ. The CDR3 covers 16 residues. The CDR3: CASSLAGARGTGELFF. Written as DNA, the CDR3 is TGCGCCAGCAGCTTGGCCGGTGCCAGGGGTACCGGGGAGCTGTTTTTT. Supplemented by reference TRBV5-1 and TRBJ2-2, the full variable domain reads KAGVTQTPRYLIKTRGQQVTLSCSPISGHRSVSWYQQTPGQGLQFLFEYFSETQRNKGNFPGRFSGRQFSNSRSEMNVSTLELGDSALYLCASSLAGARGTGELFFGEGSRLTVL.

The rearrangement links TRBV27 to TRBJ1-2; possible D gene TRBD1, 5 bases. Germline CDR1 and CDR2: MNHEY and SMNVEV (reference sequence). Deletions cut 8 bases from V and 4 bases from J, with 14 bases between. This CDR3 is 13 amino acids long. CDR3 in DNA: TGTGCCAGCGGACACGACAGCCTCTATGGCTACACCTTC. This translates into CASGHDSLYGYTF.

The V and J genes are TRBV11-1 and TRBJ1-3; D call uncertain. Between the trimmed V and J ends, which lost 4 bases and 4 bases, there was a span of 14 bases. CDR3 size: 15 residues. Germline CDR1 and CDR2: SGHAT and FQDESV (reference sequence). The CDR3 DNA sequence: TGTGCCAGCAGCTCCGGTTTGATCGAAGGAAACACCATATATTTT. Its translation: CASSSGLIEGNTIYF.

The V gene is TRBV6-5, the J gene TRBJ2-7, with D possibly matching TRBD1 (6 bases). The CDR3 is made up of 12 amino acids. V was trimmed by 2 bases and J by 8 bases, leaving 10 bases between them. The germline CDR1 and CDR2 sequences are MNHEY and SVGAGI. CDR3 in amino acids: CASSYDRSQQYF. The CDR3 DNA reads as TGTGCCAGCAGTTACGACAGGTCTCAGCAGTACTTC.

This chain connects TRBV19 to TRBJ2-7; D uncertain. Germline assignment: CDR1 LNHDA and CDR2 SQIVND (reference sequence). The CDR3 has 14 amino acids. V lost 3 bases and J lost 6, with 15 bases in between. The CDR3 reads CASSIPGRRIEQYF. As DNA, the CDR3 is TGTGCCAGTAGTATCCCGGGTAGACGGATCGAGCAGTACTTC.